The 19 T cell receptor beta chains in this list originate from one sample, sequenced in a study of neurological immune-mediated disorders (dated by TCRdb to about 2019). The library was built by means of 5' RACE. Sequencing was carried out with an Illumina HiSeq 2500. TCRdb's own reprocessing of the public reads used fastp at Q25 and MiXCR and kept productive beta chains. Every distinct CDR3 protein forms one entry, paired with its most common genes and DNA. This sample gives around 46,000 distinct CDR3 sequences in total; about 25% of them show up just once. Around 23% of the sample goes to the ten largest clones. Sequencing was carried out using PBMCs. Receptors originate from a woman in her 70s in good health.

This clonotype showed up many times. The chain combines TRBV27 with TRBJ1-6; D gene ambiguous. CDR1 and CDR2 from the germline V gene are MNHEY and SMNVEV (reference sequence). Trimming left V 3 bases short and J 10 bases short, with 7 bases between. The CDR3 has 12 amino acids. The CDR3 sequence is CASSFMSSPLHF. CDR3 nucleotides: TGTGCCAGCAGTTTCATGAGCTCACCCCTCCACTTT.

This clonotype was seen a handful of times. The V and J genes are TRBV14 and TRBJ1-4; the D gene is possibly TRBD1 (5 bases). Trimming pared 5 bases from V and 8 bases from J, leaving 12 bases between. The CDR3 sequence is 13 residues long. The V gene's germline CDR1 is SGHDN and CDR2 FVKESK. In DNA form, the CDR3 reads TGTGCCAGCAGCTCGGGACCAAGGGAAAAACTGTTTTTT. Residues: CASSSGPREKLFF. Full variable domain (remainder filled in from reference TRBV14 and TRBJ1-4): EAGVTQFPSHSVIEKGQTVTLRCDPISGHDNLYWYRRVMGKEIKFLLHFVKESKQDESGMPNNRFLAERTGGTYSTLKVQPAELEDSGVYFCASSSGPREKLFFGSGTQLSVL.

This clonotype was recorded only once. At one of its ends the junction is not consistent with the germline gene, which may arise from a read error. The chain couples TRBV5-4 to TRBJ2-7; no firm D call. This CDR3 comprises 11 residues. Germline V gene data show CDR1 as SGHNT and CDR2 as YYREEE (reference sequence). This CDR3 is CTSSTYYEQYF. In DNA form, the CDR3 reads TGTACCAGCAGCACGTACTACGAGCAGTACTTC. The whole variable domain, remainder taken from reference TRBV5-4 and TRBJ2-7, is ETGVTQSPTHLIKTRGQQVTLRCSSQSGHNTVSWYQQALGQGPQFIFQYYREEENGRGNFPPRFSGLQFPNYSSELNVNALELDDSALYLCTSSTYYEQYFGPGTRLTVT.

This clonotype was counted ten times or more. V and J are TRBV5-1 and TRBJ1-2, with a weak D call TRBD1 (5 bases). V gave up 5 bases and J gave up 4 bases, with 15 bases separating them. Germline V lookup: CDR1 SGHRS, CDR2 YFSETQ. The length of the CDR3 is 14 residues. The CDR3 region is CASRDPQGGYGYTF. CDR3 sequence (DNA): TGCGCCAGCAGGGACCCTCAGGGCGGCTATGGCTACACCTTC.

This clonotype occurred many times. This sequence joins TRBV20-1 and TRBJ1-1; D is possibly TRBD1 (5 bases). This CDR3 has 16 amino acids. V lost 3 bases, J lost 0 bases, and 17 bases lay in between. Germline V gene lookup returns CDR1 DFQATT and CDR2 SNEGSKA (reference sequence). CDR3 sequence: CSARGLPGRMNTEAFF. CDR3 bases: TGCAGTGCTAGGGGCTTACCGGGACGGATGAACACTGAAGCTTTCTTT.

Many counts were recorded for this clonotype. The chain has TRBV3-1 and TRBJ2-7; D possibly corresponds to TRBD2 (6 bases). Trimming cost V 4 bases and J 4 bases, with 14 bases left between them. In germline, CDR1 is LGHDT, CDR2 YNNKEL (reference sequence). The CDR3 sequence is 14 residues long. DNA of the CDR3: TGTGCCAGCAGCCCCGACTGGGCGGGGTACGAGCAGTACTTC. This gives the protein CASSPDWAGYEQYF.

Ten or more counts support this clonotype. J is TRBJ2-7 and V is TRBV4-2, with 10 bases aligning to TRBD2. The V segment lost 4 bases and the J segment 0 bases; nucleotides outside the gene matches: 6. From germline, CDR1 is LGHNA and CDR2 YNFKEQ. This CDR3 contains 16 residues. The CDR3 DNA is TGTGCCAGCAGCCCGACTAGCGGGCTAGACTCCTACGAGCAGTACTTC. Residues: CASSPTSGLDSYEQYF.

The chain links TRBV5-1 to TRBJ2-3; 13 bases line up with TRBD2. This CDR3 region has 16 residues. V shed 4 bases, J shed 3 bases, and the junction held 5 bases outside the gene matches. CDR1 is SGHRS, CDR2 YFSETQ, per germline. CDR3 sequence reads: CASSPLAGGTTDTQYF. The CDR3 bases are TGCGCCAGCAGCCCACTAGCGGGGGGGACGACAGATACGCAGTATTTT. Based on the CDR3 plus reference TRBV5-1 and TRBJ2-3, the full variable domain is KAGVTQTPRYLIKTRGQQVTLSCSPISGHRSVSWYQQTPGQGLQFLFEYFSETQRNKGNFPGRFSGRQFSNSRSEMNVSTLELGDSALYLCASSPLAGGTTDTQYFGPGTRLTVL.

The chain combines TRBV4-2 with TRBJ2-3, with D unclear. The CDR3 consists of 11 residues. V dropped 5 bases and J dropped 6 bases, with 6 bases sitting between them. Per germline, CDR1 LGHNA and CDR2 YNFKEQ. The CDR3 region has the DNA TGTGCCAGCAGCGTCGGGGATACGCAGTATTTT. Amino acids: CASSVGDTQYF.

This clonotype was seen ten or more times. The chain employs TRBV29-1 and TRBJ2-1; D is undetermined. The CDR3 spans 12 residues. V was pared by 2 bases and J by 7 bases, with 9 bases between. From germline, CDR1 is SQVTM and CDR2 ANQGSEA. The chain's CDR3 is CSVEPLGNEQFF. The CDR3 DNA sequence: TGCAGCGTTGAACCGCTAGGAAATGAGCAGTTCTTC.

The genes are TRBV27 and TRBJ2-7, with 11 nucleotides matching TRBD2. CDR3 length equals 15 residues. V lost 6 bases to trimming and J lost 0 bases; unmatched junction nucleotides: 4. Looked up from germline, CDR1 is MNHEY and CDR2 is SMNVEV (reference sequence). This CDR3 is CASSRGLADSYEQYF. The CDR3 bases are TGTGCCAGCAGCAGGGGACTAGCGGACTCCTACGAGCAGTACTTC.

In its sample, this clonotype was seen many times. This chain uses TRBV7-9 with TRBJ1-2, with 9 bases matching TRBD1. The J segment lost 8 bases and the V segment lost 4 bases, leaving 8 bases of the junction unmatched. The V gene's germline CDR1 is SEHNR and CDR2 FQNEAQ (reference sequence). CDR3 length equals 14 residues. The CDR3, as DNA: TGTGCCAGCAGCTCTCAACAGGGGGCGGGCGGCTACACCTTC. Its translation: CASSSQQGAGGYTF.

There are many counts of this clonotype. Here the CDR3 reads CAISRQGPSGNTIYF. As DNA, the CDR3 is TGTGCCATCAGCCGACAGGGCCCCTCTGGAAACACCATATATTTT. The V and J genes are TRBV10-3 and TRBJ1-3; 7 positions match TRBD1. CDR3 size: 15 residues. Trimming removed 6 bases from V and 0 bases from J; junction bases left unmatched: 5. The V gene's germline CDR1 is ENHRY and CDR2 SYGVKD.

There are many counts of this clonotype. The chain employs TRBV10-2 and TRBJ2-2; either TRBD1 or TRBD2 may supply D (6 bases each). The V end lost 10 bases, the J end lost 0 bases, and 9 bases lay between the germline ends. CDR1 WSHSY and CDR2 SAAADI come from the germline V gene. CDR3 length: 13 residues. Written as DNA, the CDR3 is TGCGCCATCGGGGGCTCGAACACCGGGGAGCTGTTTTTT. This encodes CAIGGSNTGELFF.

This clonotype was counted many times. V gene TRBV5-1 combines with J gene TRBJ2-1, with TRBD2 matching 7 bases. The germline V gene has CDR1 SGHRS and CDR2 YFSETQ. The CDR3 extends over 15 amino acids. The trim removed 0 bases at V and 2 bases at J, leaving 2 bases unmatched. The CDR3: CASSLGGSTYNEQFF. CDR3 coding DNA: TGCGCCAGCAGCTTGGGCGGGAGTACCTACAATGAGCAGTTCTTC.

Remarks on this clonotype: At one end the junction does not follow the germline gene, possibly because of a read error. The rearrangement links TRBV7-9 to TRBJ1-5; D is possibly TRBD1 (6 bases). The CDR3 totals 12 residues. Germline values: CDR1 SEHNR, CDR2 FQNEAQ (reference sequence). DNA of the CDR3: TGTGCCAACAGCCAGGGGAATCAGCCCCAGCATTTT. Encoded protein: CANSQGNQPQHF.

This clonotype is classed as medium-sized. The CDR3, as DNA: TGTGCCAGCAGTGGACTAGCGGAGCGCACAGATACGCAGTATTTT. Translating it yields CASSGLAERTDTQYF. This chain joins TRBV28 and TRBJ2-3; 10 bases line up with TRBD2. The germline gives CDR1 MDHEN, CDR2 SYDVKM. The CDR3 has 15 residues. The V segment lost 5 bases and the J segment 1 base; nucleotides outside the gene matches: 3.

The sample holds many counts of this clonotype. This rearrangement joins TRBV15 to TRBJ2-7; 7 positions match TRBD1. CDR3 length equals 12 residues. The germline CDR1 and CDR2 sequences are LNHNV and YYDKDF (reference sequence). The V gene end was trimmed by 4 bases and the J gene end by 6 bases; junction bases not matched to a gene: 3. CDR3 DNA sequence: TGTGCCACCAGCATGTCAGGGGGCGAGCAGTACTTC. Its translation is CATSMSGGEQYF.

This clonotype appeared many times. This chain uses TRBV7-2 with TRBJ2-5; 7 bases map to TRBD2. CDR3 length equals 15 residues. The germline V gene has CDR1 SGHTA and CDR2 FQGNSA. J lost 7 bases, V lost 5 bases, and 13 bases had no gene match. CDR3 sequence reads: CASSPLGGVGGTQYF. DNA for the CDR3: TGTGCCAGCAGCCCCCTGGGAGGGGTAGGAGGGACCCAGTACTTC.